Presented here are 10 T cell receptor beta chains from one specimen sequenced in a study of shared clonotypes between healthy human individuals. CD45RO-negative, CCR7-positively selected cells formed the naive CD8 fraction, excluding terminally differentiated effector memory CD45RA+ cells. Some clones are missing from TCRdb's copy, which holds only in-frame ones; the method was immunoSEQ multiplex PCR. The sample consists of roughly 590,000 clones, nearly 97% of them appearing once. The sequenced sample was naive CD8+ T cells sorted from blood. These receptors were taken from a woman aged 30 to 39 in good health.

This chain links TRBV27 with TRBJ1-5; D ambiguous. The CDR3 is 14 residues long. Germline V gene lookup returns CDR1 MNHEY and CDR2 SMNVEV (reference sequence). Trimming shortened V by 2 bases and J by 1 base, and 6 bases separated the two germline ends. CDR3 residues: CASSLRQSNQPQHF. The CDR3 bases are TGTGCCAGCAGTTTAAGGCAGAGCAATCAGCCCCAGCATTTT.

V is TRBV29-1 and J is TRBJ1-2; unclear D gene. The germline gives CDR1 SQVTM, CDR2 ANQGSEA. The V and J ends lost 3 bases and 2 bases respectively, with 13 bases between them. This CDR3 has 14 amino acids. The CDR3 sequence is CSVERTTKNYGYTF. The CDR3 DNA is TGCAGCGTTGAGCGAACTACGAAAAACTATGGCTACACCTTC.

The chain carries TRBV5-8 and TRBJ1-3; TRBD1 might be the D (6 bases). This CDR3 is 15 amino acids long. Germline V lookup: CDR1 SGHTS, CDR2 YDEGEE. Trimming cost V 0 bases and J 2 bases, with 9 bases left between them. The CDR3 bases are TGTGCCAGCAGCTTGGGACAGGCAACTGGAAACACCATATATTTT. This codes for CASSLGQATGNTIYF. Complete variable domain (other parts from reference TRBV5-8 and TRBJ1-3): EAGVTQSPTHLIKTRGQQATLRCSPISGHTSVYWYQQALGLGLQFLLWYDEGEERNRGNFPPRFSGRQFPNYSSELNVNALELEDSALYLCASSLGQATGNTIYFGEGSWLTVV.

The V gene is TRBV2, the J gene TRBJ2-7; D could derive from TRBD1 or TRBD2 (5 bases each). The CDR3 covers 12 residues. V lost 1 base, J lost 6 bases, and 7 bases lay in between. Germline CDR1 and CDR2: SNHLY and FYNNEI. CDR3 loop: CASSEGGPEQYF. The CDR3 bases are TGTGCCAGCAGTGAAGGGGGACCCGAGCAGTACTTC. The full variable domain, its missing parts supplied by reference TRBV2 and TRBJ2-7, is EPEVTQTPSHQVTQMGQEVILRCVPISNHLYFYWYRQILGQKVEFLVSFYNNEISEKSEIFDDQFSVERPDGSNFTLKIRSTKLEDSAMYFCASSEGGPEQYFGPGTRLTVT.

This chain's CDR3 is CASSLLAGGPHEQFF. The CDR3 DNA follows: TGTGCCAGCAGCCTACTAGCGGGAGGGCCGCATGAGCAGTTCTTC. The V gene is TRBV28, the J gene TRBJ2-1; 13 nucleotides align to TRBD2. CDR1 and CDR2 (germline): MDHEN, SYDVKM. CDR3 size: 15 residues. V lost 6 bases to trimming and J lost 8 bases; unmatched junction nucleotides: 7.

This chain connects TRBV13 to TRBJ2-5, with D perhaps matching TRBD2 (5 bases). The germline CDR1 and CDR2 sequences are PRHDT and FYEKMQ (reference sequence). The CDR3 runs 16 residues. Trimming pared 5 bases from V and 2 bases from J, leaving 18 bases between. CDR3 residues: CASSPSRGERQETQYF. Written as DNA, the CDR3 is TGTGCCAGCAGCCCATCTCGGGGAGAGCGTCAAGAGACCCAGTACTTC.

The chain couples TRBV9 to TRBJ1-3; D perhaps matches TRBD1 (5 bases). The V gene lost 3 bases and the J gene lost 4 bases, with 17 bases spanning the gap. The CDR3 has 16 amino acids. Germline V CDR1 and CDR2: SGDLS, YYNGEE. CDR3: CASSGGSAGTGNTIYF. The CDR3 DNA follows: TGTGCCAGCAGCGGTGGTTCCGCAGGGACGGGAAACACCATATATTTT.

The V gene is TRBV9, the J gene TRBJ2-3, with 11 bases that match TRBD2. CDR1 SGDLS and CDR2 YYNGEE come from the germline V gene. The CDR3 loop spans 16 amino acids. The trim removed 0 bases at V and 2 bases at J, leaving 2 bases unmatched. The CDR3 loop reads CASSVALAGVTDTQYF. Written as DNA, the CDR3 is TGTGCCAGCAGCGTAGCACTAGCGGGAGTCACAGATACGCAGTATTTT.

CDR3 residues: CASSDGGGNTEAFF. Written as DNA, the CDR3 is TGTGCCAGCAGTGATGGGGGTGGGAACACTGAAGCTTTCTTT. The rearrangement links TRBV6-1 to TRBJ1-1; D perhaps matches TRBD1 (5 bases). The CDR3 runs 14 residues. Trimming left V 3 bases short and J 1 base short, with 9 bases between. Germline V lookup: CDR1 MNHNS, CDR2 SASEGT.

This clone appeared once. The chain's CDR3 is CASSLGTAPGGETQYF. In DNA form, the CDR3 reads TGTGCCAGCAGTTTAGGGACCGCTCCGGGTGGAGAGACCCAGTACTTC. The chain has TRBV27 and TRBJ2-5; the D call may be TRBD1 or TRBD2 (5 bases each). The V gene's germline CDR1 is MNHEY and CDR2 SMNVEV (reference sequence). The CDR3 is 16 amino acids. The V end lost 2 bases, the J end lost 4 bases, and 17 bases lay between the germline ends.